These T cell receptor beta chains were read from a single sample in a study of shared clonotypes between healthy human individuals. Some clones are missing from TCRdb's copy, which holds only in-frame ones; the method was immunoSEQ multiplex PCR. The data show around 2.5 million clones, under 95% seen once. The sequencing sample was made of naive CD4+ T cells from PBMCs. These receptors came from a young man in good health. Some clones in this sample may be carry-over from other donors' samples. CDR3s include the opening cysteine and the closing phenylalanine or tryptophan.

v_call: TRBV19
cdr3_length: 16
j_call: TRBJ2-1
cdr3_aa: CASSYAATGQYNEQFF

v_call: TRBV7-3
cdr3_length: 18
j_call: TRBJ2-1
cdr3_aa: CASSLDLRAGQSYNEQFF

v_call: TRBV15
cdr3_length: 13
j_call: TRBJ1-5
cdr3_aa: CASSAGVGQPQHF

v_call: TRBV30
cdr3_length: 13
j_call: TRBJ2-1
cdr3_aa: CAWSVTSRRQQFF

v_call: TRBV7-2
cdr3_length: 18
j_call: TRBJ1-4
cdr3_aa: CASSLPKGLPVLEEKLFF

v_call: TRBV25-1
cdr3_length: 13
j_call: TRBJ2-2
cdr3_aa: CASGQEGTGELFF

v_call: TRBV5-1
cdr3_length: 15
j_call: TRBJ2-1
cdr3_aa: CASSSTGVGYNEQFF

v_call: TRBV19
cdr3_length: 13
j_call: TRBJ2-1
cdr3_aa: CASSPRGLSEQFF

v_call: TRBV29-1
cdr3_length: 14
j_call: TRBJ2-2
cdr3_aa: CSVEYPQGTGELFF

v_call: TRBV7-7
cdr3_length: 14
j_call: TRBJ2-7
cdr3_aa: CASSIGGQNSEQYF

v_call: TRBV10-3
cdr3_length: 15
j_call: TRBJ2-7
cdr3_aa: CAISGGREGRYEQYF

v_call: TRBV5-6
cdr3_length: 14
j_call: TRBJ2-7
cdr3_aa: CASSLQGAYYEQYF

v_call: TRBV6-1
cdr3_length: 14
j_call: TRBJ2-7
cdr3_aa: CASSVQRSSYEQYF

v_call: TRBV5-4
cdr3_length: 15
j_call: TRBJ1-4
cdr3_aa: CASSLGGDRNEKLFF

v_call: TRBV4-1
cdr3_length: 14
j_call: TRBJ1-5
cdr3_aa: CASSQGSINQPQHF

v_call: TRBV20-1
cdr3_length: 11
j_call: TRBJ2-7
cdr3_aa: CSAQGGFEQYF

v_call: TRBV5-1
cdr3_length: 14
j_call: TRBJ2-5
cdr3_aa: CASSLQTLQETQYF

v_call: TRBV11-2
cdr3_length: 18
j_call: TRBJ2-7
cdr3_aa: CASSLAIPPRQGTYEQYF

v_call: TRBV9
cdr3_length: 13
j_call: TRBJ1-3
cdr3_aa: CASSVTEGNTIYF

v_call: TRBV27
cdr3_length: 15
j_call: TRBJ1-3
cdr3_aa: CASSLGGRGINTIYF

v_call: TRBV4-1
cdr3_length: 16
j_call: TRBJ2-3
cdr3_aa: CASSLGLAASTDTQYF

v_call: TRBV7-9
cdr3_length: 17
j_call: TRBJ1-2
cdr3_aa: CASSFQLPGQGAEGYTF

v_call: TRBV25-1
cdr3_length: 13
j_call: TRBJ2-2
cdr3_aa: CASYGTRAPGLFF

v_call: TRBV5-4
cdr3_length: 15
j_call: TRBJ1-1
cdr3_aa: CASSPVNAVSTEAFF

v_call: TRBV7-2
cdr3_length: 15
j_call: TRBJ2-3
cdr3_aa: CASRARAGGADTQYF

v_call: TRBV5-1
cdr3_length: 13
j_call: TRBJ2-3
cdr3_aa: CASSFEGADTQYF

v_call: TRBV7-9
cdr3_length: 14
j_call: TRBJ1-1
cdr3_aa: CASSLQGKNTEAFF

v_call: TRBV7-9
cdr3_length: 15
j_call: TRBJ1-2
cdr3_aa: CASSFGRKDDYGYTF

v_call: TRBV28
cdr3_length: 18
j_call: TRBJ2-3
cdr3_aa: CASVPNFGGRGSTDTQYF

v_call: TRBV28
cdr3_length: 14
j_call: TRBJ1-1
cdr3_aa: CASSRDRPSTEAFF

v_call: TRBV28
cdr3_length: 14
j_call: TRBJ1-6
cdr3_aa: CASGQSSYNSPLHF

v_call: TRBV18
cdr3_length: 14
j_call: TRBJ2-5
cdr3_aa: CASSPRAGPETQYF

v_call: TRBV2
cdr3_length: 12
j_call: TRBJ2-7
cdr3_aa: CASSDRTYEQYF

v_call: TRBV11-1
cdr3_length: 16
j_call: TRBJ1-1
cdr3_aa: CASSPLGQGIRTEAFF

v_call: TRBV28
cdr3_length: 15
j_call: TRBJ1-1
cdr3_aa: CASSLWGGGNTEAFF

v_call: TRBV4-2
cdr3_length: 15
j_call: TRBJ1-5
cdr3_aa: CASSQVGQTNQPQHF

v_call: TRBV5-5
cdr3_length: 18
j_call: TRBJ2-6
cdr3_aa: CASSLGGGPNSGANVLTF

v_call: TRBV5-1
cdr3_length: 15
j_call: TRBJ2-5
cdr3_aa: CASSWTGTGEETQYF

v_call: TRBV11-2
cdr3_length: 14
j_call: TRBJ2-7
cdr3_aa: CATQVSGSLDEQYF

v_call: TRBV30
cdr3_length: 13
j_call: TRBJ1-1
cdr3_aa: CAWSEGRNTEAFF

v_call: TRBV9
cdr3_length: 15
j_call: TRBJ2-5
cdr3_aa: CASSAKGKGGETQYF

v_call: TRBV5-1
cdr3_length: 13
j_call: TRBJ2-5
cdr3_aa: CASSFILQETQYF

v_call: TRBV29-1
cdr3_length: 16
j_call: TRBJ2-7
cdr3_aa: CSVGGPPSGRWYEQYF

v_call: TRBV7-9
cdr3_length: 13
j_call: TRBJ1-5
cdr3_aa: CASSSLEGQPQHF

v_call: TRBV9
cdr3_length: 15
j_call: TRBJ2-3
cdr3_aa: CASSVVGLFTDTQYF

v_call: TRBV29-1
cdr3_length: 12
j_call: TRBJ2-3
cdr3_aa: CSGSRTTDTQYF

v_call: TRBV4-3
cdr3_length: 15
j_call: TRBJ2-3
cdr3_aa: CASSQALGVTDTQYF

v_call: TRBV9
cdr3_length: 14
j_call: TRBJ2-1
cdr3_aa: CASSVAPGGGEQFF

v_call: TRBV4-3
cdr3_length: 15
j_call: TRBJ2-7
cdr3_aa: CASSRLADSSYEQYF

v_call: TRBV2
cdr3_length: 14
j_call: TRBJ1-1
cdr3_aa: CASSGQGVNTEAFF

v_call: TRBV5-4
cdr3_length: 15
j_call: TRBJ1-3
cdr3_aa: CASSFAGGSGNTIYF

v_call: TRBV7-9
cdr3_length: 14
j_call: TRBJ1-2
cdr3_aa: CASSRLARNYGYTF

v_call: TRBV11-2
cdr3_length: 15
j_call: TRBJ2-1
cdr3_aa: CASSLVSLGEGEQFF

v_call: TRBV11-3
cdr3_length: 13
j_call: TRBJ1-1
cdr3_aa: CASSLMTGSEAFF

v_call: TRBV6-5
cdr3_length: 11
j_call: TRBJ2-7
cdr3_aa: CASSTPYEQYF

v_call: TRBV6-5
cdr3_length: 14
j_call: TRBJ1-2
cdr3_aa: CASSYSTTDYGYTF

v_call: TRBV7-2
cdr3_length: 14
j_call: TRBJ2-3
cdr3_aa: CASRRGGSTDTQYF

v_call: TRBV20-1
cdr3_length: 11
j_call: TRBJ1-5
cdr3_aa: CSALNNEPQHF